What follows are 32 T cell receptor beta chains derived from one specimen sequenced in a study of blood T cell repertoires in COVID-19. Sequenced by immunoSEQ multiplex PCR; TCRdb stores in-frame clones only, minus some. The sample has about 230,000 clones, 80% to 85% seen once. Sample: peripheral blood. These receptor sequences come from a man aged 35 to 55 with acute or convalescent COVID-19.

This clone was observed a single time. This chain connects TRBV12-3 or TRBV12-4 to TRBJ1-2; D gene unclear. The V end lost 6 bases, the J end lost 2 bases, and 10 bases lay between the germline ends. This CDR3 region has 13 residues. In nucleotides, the CDR3 is TGTGCCAGCAGCATTACAAACAACTATGGCTACACCTTC. Translation: CASSITNNYGYTF.

V is TRBV19 and J is TRBJ2-3; 8 bases are shared with TRBD2. The CDR3 has 14 residues. J lost 6 bases, V lost 3 bases, and 5 bases had no gene match. Germline CDR1 is LNHDA and CDR2 is SQIVND (reference sequence). CDR3 sequence (DNA): TGTGCCAGTAGTATTGAAGCGGGAGTCGATACGCAGTATTTT. Its translation: CASSIEAGVDTQYF. Filled out from reference TRBV19 and TRBJ2-3, the complete variable domain reads DGGITQSPKYLFRKEGQNVTLSCEQNLNHDAMYWYRQDPGQGLRLIYYSQIVNDFQKGDIAEGYSVSREKKESFPLTVTSAQKNPTAFYLCASSIEAGVDTQYFGPGTRLTVL.

V usage is TRBV4-1 and J usage is TRBJ2-3; 9 bases match TRBD2. V shed 4 bases and J 5 bases; nucleotides not matched to a gene: 10. Germline loops: CDR1 MGHRA, CDR2 YSYEKL. The CDR3 contains 16 residues. The CDR3 DNA reads TGCGCCAGCAGCCTCGTAGCGGGAGAGGGAGGAGATACGCAGTATTTT. Encoded protein: CASSLVAGEGGDTQYF.

The chain couples TRBV28 to TRBJ1-3, with D perhaps matching TRBD1 (6 bases). Germline V gene sequence: CDR1 MDHEN, CDR2 SYDVKM. This CDR3 contains 15 residues. Deletions cut 6 bases from V and 3 bases from J, with 15 bases between. The CDR3 region has the DNA TGTGCCAGCAGCACAGGGATTAGGTTTGGAAACACCATATATTTT. It is translated as CASSTGIRFGNTIYF. Combining the CDR3 with reference TRBV28 and TRBJ1-3 gives the whole variable domain DVKVTQSSRYLVKRTGEKVFLECVQDMDHENMFWYRQDPGLGLRLIYFSYDVKMKEKGDIPEGYSVSREKKERFSLILESASTNQTSMYLCASSTGIRFGNTIYFGEGSWLTVV.

J is TRBJ2-2 and V is TRBV19; the D gene is possibly TRBD2 (5 bases). The V gene's germline CDR1 is LNHDA and CDR2 SQIVND (reference sequence). V was trimmed by 6 bases and J by 0 bases, leaving 11 bases between them. This CDR3 is built from 15 residues. This chain's CDR3 is CASRRGRTNTGELFF. The DNA of the CDR3 is TGTGCCAGTAGACGGGGAAGGACGAACACCGGGGAGCTGTTTTTT.

This clone was counted only a few times. The chain couples TRBV18 to TRBJ2-1; no definite D call. CDR1 is KGHSH and CDR2 is LQKENI in the germline V gene. The CDR3 runs to 13 residues. Trimming removed 3 bases from V and 9 bases from J, with 12 bases in between. The CDR3 reads CASSPDTQVEQFF. For the CDR3, the DNA is TGTGCCAGCTCACCCGATACTCAGGTTGAGCAGTTCTTC.

The V call is TRBV4-3, the J call TRBJ2-5, with TRBD1 matching over 8 bases. Looked up from germline, CDR1 is LGHNA and CDR2 is YSLEER. After removal of 1 base from V and 4 bases from J, the junction contained 8 bases not matched to a gene. This CDR3 is built from 16 residues. CDR3 region: CASSQGRTGLRETQYF. The CDR3 bases are TGCGCCAGCAGCCAAGGTCGGACAGGGCTCAGAGAGACCCAGTACTTC.

This chain joins TRBV7-3 and TRBJ2-6, with 11 positions matching TRBD1. The trim removed 4 bases at V and 3 bases at J, leaving 5 bases unmatched. Per the germline V gene, CDR1 is SGHTA and CDR2 is FQGTGA. This CDR3 contains 17 residues. The CDR3 loop is CASSSGTGGNGANVLTF. The CDR3 DNA reads TGTGCCAGCAGCTCCGGGACAGGGGGAAATGGGGCCAACGTCCTGACTTTC.

This clone occurred once. The V call is TRBV5-1, the J call TRBJ2-3; a possible D gene is TRBD1 (6 bases). V was clipped by 5 bases and J by 0 bases, with 16 bases between them. CDR3 size: 16 residues. CDR1 is SGHRS and CDR2 is YFSETQ in the germline V gene. The CDR3 DNA reads TGCGCCAGCAGACCGACGGAGGACAGTAGCACAGATACGCAGTATTTT. It codes for CASRPTEDSSTDTQYF.

This chain joins TRBV9 and TRBJ2-1, with 7 positions matching TRBD2. Germline V lookup: CDR1 SGDLS, CDR2 YYNGEE. This CDR3 is built from 14 residues. J lost 4 bases, V lost 4 bases, and 5 bases had no gene match. This CDR3 reads CASSSASGYNEQFF. The CDR3 DNA sequence: TGTGCCAGCAGCAGTGCTAGCGGTTACAATGAGCAGTTCTTC.

This clone was detected only once. The rearrangement joins TRBV2 to TRBJ1-6; 7 nucleotides agree with TRBD1. V shed 1 base and J 7 bases; nucleotides not matched to a gene: 4. Germline CDR1 and CDR2: SNHLY and FYNNEI. This CDR3 has 15 amino acids. CDR3 nucleotide sequence: TGTGCCAGCAGTGAAGAAACAGGGGACAATTCACCCCTCCACTTT. This sequence encodes CASSEETGDNSPLHF. The full variable domain, completed using reference TRBV2 and TRBJ1-6, is EPEVTQTPSHQVTQMGQEVILRCVPISNHLYFYWYRQILGQKVEFLVSFYNNEISEKSEIFDDQFSVERPDGSNFTLKIRSTKLEDSAMYFCASSEETGDNSPLHFGNGTRLTVT.

The gene calls are TRBV2 and TRBJ2-7; TRBD2 matches 9 bases. CDR1 and CDR2 (germline): SNHLY, FYNNEI. The ends lost 7 bases at V and 6 bases at J; junction bases unmatched: 16. The CDR3 extends over 16 amino acids. The DNA of the CDR3 is TGTGCCAGCAAAATTGGTCTAGCGGGGCCCGGTGGCGAGCAGTACTTC. It codes for CASKIGLAGPGGEQYF.

The gene calls are TRBV4-3 and TRBJ1-1; the D is unclear. CDR1 is LGHNA, CDR2 YSLEER, per germline. The germline V and J ends were trimmed by 1 base and 8 bases, with 23 bases remaining between them. The CDR3 runs to 17 residues. Written as DNA, the CDR3 is TGCGCCAGCAGCCAAGTATTAAAAGGACCGAGGGTGGCGGAAGCTTTCTTT. It is translated as CASSQVLKGPRVAEAFF.

This chain joins TRBV30 and TRBJ2-7; 10 positions agree with TRBD2. The germline CDR1 and CDR2 sequences are GTSNPN and SVGIG (reference sequence). The CDR3 runs to 15 residues. V lost 3 bases to trimming and J lost 0 bases; unmatched junction nucleotides: 5. The chain's CDR3 is CAWSGGLADSYEQYF. In nucleotides, the CDR3 is TGTGCCTGGAGCGGCGGACTAGCGGACTCCTACGAGCAGTACTTC. The entire variable domain, with the rest obtained from reference TRBV30 and TRBJ2-7, is as follows: SQTIHQWPATLVQPVGSPLSLECTVEGTSNPNLYWYRQAAGRGLQLLFYSVGIGQISSEVPQNLSASRPQDRQFILSSKKLLLSDSGFYLCAWSGGLADSYEQYFGPGTRLTVT.

The gene calls are TRBV29-1 and TRBJ1-5; D gene uncertain. From germline, CDR1 is SQVTM and CDR2 ANQGSEA. This CDR3 has 14 amino acids. V dropped 6 bases and J dropped 1 base, with 13 bases sitting between them. CDR3 coding DNA: TGCAGCGTCCGGAATTGGGCGAGCAATCAGCCCCAGCATTTT. As protein: CSVRNWASNQPQHF.

The V and J genes are TRBV30 and TRBJ1-4; D remains ambiguous. This CDR3 contains 14 residues. The germline gives CDR1 GTSNPN, CDR2 SVGIG (reference sequence). The V gene lost 0 bases and the J gene lost 8 bases, with 13 bases spanning the gap. The DNA of the CDR3 is TGTGCCTGGAGTGTTGGAAGCGGCCGGGAAAAACTGTTTTTT. Protein sequence: CAWSVGSGREKLFF.

The rearrangement links TRBV5-1 to TRBJ1-2; TRBD1 agrees at 8 bases. Trimming at V came to 0 bases and at J to 6 bases, leaving 7 bases not matched to a gene. Germline V CDR1 and CDR2: SGHRS, YFSETQ. This CDR3 comprises 15 residues. The chain's CDR3 is CASSLELSGGDGYTF. DNA of the CDR3: TGCGCCAGCAGCTTGGAGTTGTCAGGGGGCGATGGCTACACCTTC.

V gene TRBV18 combines with J gene TRBJ1-1; 9 bases are a match to TRBD1. The CDR3 covers 15 residues. J gave up 2 bases and V 3 bases, and 4 bases lay outside the gene matches. The V gene's germline CDR1 is KGHSH and CDR2 LQKENI. CDR3 coding DNA: TGTGCCAGCTCACCCCCGACAGGGGGAAACACTGAAGCTTTCTTT. Translated, it gives CASSPPTGGNTEAFF.

In its sample, this clone was seen a few times. The gene calls are TRBV19 and TRBJ2-2, with unresolved D. CDR1 LNHDA and CDR2 SQIVND come from the germline V gene (reference sequence). This CDR3 comprises 15 residues. The V and J ends lost 6 bases and 3 bases respectively, with 14 bases between them. In nucleotides, the CDR3 is TGTGCCAGTAGCATCCGACACCTATACACCGGGGAGCTGTTTTTT. It specifies CASSIRHLYTGELFF.

The rearrangement uses TRBV5-1 and TRBJ2-1; a weak D match, TRBD1 (5 bases). The CDR3 sequence is 14 residues long. Trimming took 7 bases from V and 7 from J, leaving 18 bases between them. The V gene's germline CDR1 is SGHRS and CDR2 YFSETQ. CDR3 protein: CASGQGLSSNEQFF. Here the CDR3 DNA reads TGCGCCAGCGGTCAGGGTTTGAGCAGTAATGAGCAGTTCTTC.

The chain is built from TRBV15 and TRBJ1-2, with D possibly TRBD1 on 5 matching bases. The CDR3 runs to 16 residues. Per germline, CDR1 LNHNV and CDR2 YYDKDF (reference sequence). The V gene lost 0 bases and the J gene lost 7 bases, with 18 bases spanning the gap. This CDR3 is CATSRDTEGKIGGYTF. CDR3 DNA sequence: TGTGCCACCAGCAGAGATACGGAGGGGAAAATTGGTGGCTACACCTTC.

This chain connects TRBV6-5 to TRBJ1-1; tentatively, D is TRBD1 (5 bases). Trimming left V 8 bases short and J 0 bases short, with 13 bases between. This CDR3 contains 14 residues. Germline loops: CDR1 MNHEY, CDR2 SVGAGI. The CDR3 protein is CASYWRGLNTEAFF. In DNA form, the CDR3 reads TGTGCCAGCTATTGGCGGGGGTTGAACACTGAAGCTTTCTTT.

The chain uses TRBV7-2 and TRBJ2-3, with D maybe TRBD2 (6 bases). The CDR3 is 15 amino acids. The germline gives CDR1 SGHTA, CDR2 FQGNSA. Trimming left V 5 bases short and J 2 bases short, with 14 bases between. Here the CDR3 DNA reads TGTGCCAGCAGCCGCGGCGGGGAGCCCACAGATACGCAGTATTTT. Residues: CASSRGGEPTDTQYF.

This clone was counted a single time. The V gene is TRBV13, the J gene TRBJ2-3; D uncertain. V dropped 1 base and J dropped 1 base, with 3 bases sitting between them. Germline CDR1 and CDR2: PRHDT and FYEKMQ (reference sequence). The CDR3 length is 13 residues. CDR3: CASSLAGTDTQYF. CDR3 nucleotides: TGTGCCAGCAGCTTAGCAGGCACAGATACGCAGTATTTT.

This chain connects TRBV4-2 to TRBJ2-3; D perhaps matches TRBD2 (6 bases). CDR1 and CDR2 (germline): LGHNA, YNFKEQ. Trimming removed 0 bases from V and 0 bases from J, with 10 bases in between. The CDR3 runs to 16 residues. The CDR3 spells CASSQERSGSTDTQYF. As DNA, the CDR3 is TGTGCCAGCAGCCAAGAGCGGAGCGGGAGCACAGATACGCAGTATTTT.

This chain uses TRBV11-2 with TRBJ1-1; no clear D gene. V lost 3 bases and J 8 bases, leaving 7 bases between the germline ends. CDR1 is SGHAT and CDR2 is FQNNGV in the germline V gene. This CDR3 comprises 11 residues. CDR3 sequence reads: CASSLSSEAFF. The CDR3 bases are TGTGCCAGCAGCTTGTCTTCCGAAGCTTTCTTT.

This rearrangement joins TRBV7-6 to TRBJ2-6, with D maybe TRBD1 (6 bases). Germline assignment: CDR1 SGHVS and CDR2 FNYEAQ. V was cut by 2 bases and J by 0 bases, with 8 bases left in between. The CDR3 spans 16 residues. CDR3 residues: CASSLWGPSGANVLTF. Here the CDR3 DNA reads TGTGCCAGCAGCTTATGGGGGCCCTCTGGGGCCAACGTCCTGACTTTC.

In this sample, this clone turned up once. The gene calls are TRBV3-1 (or the pseudogene TRBV3-2) and TRBJ2-1, with a weak D call TRBD2 (5 bases). The CDR3 sequence is 16 residues long. Germline CDR1 and CDR2: LGHDT and YNNKEL (reference sequence). Trimming cost V 0 bases and J 7 bases, with 16 bases left between them. CDR3 sequence: CASSQEVFLAGNEQFF. CDR3 DNA: TGTGCCAGCAGCCAAGAAGTATTCCTAGCCGGAAATGAGCAGTTCTTC.

V is TRBV5-1 and J is TRBJ1-5, with D possibly matching TRBD1 (6 bases). The V and J ends lost 2 bases and 4 bases respectively, with 7 bases between them. In germline, CDR1 is SGHRS, CDR2 YFSETQ. The CDR3 consists of 13 residues. The CDR3 sequence: CASSFTGNQPQHF. The CDR3 DNA reads TGCGCCAGCAGCTTTACAGGGAATCAGCCCCAGCATTTT. Drawing the rest from reference TRBV5-1 and TRBJ1-5, the complete variable domain is KAGVTQTPRYLIKTRGQQVTLSCSPISGHRSVSWYQQTPGQGLQFLFEYFSETQRNKGNFPGRFSGRQFSNSRSEMNVSTLELGDSALYLCASSFTGNQPQHFGDGTRLSIL.

The genes are TRBV10-3 and TRBJ1-6; 10 bases match TRBD1. The trim removed 4 bases at V and 9 bases at J, leaving 12 bases unmatched. The CDR3 has 17 amino acids. Germline loops: CDR1 ENHRY, CDR2 SYGVKD. The CDR3 sequence: CAISGADRGRKVSPLHF. CDR3 bases: TGTGCCATCAGTGGGGCCGACAGGGGGCGAAAGGTTTCACCCCTCCACTTT.

CDR3 amino acids: CASSTGEETQYF. Here the CDR3 DNA reads TGTGCCAGTAGTACAGGGGAAGAGACCCAGTACTTC. The chain uses TRBV19 and TRBJ2-5, with D possibly matching TRBD1 (6 bases). The CDR3 runs 12 residues. Trimming removed 4 bases at V and 3 bases at J, with 6 bases between. The germline CDR1 and CDR2 sequences are LNHDA and SQIVND (reference sequence).

V is TRBV7-2 and J is TRBJ2-7; 8 bases are shared with TRBD1. J gave up 4 bases and V 5 bases, and 4 bases lay outside the gene matches. The CDR3 consists of 13 residues. Germline V gene data show CDR1 as SGHTA and CDR2 as FQGNSA. CDR3 sequence reads: CASSPRQGYEQYF. The DNA of the CDR3 is TGTGCCAGCAGCCCCCGACAGGGGTACGAGCAGTACTTC.